This T cell receptor (beta chain) is from a study of T-cell reconstitution after alpha-beta-depleted transplantation in children. This CDR3 region has 13 residues. Trimming removed 5 bases at V and 10 bases at J, with 18 bases between. Germline V gene data show CDR1 as SGHTA and CDR2 as FQGTGA. The TCRbeta library was prepared with unique molecular identifiers. TCRdb reprocessed the PCR reads via MiXCR and lists one record per CDR3 protein. Altogether roughly 20,000 distinct CDR3 sequences are present, roughly a tenth being singletons, with the ten largest covering about 23%. The table lists this clonotype with many counts.

The specimen was PBMCs from the stem cell graft donor, collected from the stem cell graft. V usage is TRBV7-3 and J usage is TRBJ2-7; D is unresolved. The receptor comes from a human donor who donated a stem cell graft to a child with chronic granulomatous disease. The CDR3 here is CASSLRKSRYQYF. DNA for the CDR3: TGTGCCAGCAGCCTGCGGAAGTCAAGGTATCAGTACTTC.